The T cell receptor beta chain under discussion was sequenced for a study of shared clonotypes between healthy human individuals. Study results and limitations: The sharing of 4.5% to 5% of naive CD4 clonotypes was seen across a few donors. Non-shared clonotypes had lower generation probabilities than clonotypes shared by all four sorted-subset donors. Investigators expected sequencing depth to affect clonotype sharing among donors.

The sorted-subset replicate PCRs were given around 200 ng DNA, which is tens of thousands of T cell genomes. Assay used: immunoSEQ multiplex PCR; TCRdb lists only in-frame clones, some missing. Of approximately 500,000 clones detected, about 96% appear once; the ten largest clones hold 0.055% to 0.075%. Comments on this clone: What it binds is unknown.

The germline V gene encodes CDR1 SQVTM and CDR2 ANQGSEA. There are 12 residues in the CDR3. Trimming stripped 0 bases from V and 4 bases from J, with 7 bases between. This receptor was taken from a woman in her twenties or thirties in good health. V usage is TRBV29-1 and J usage is TRBJ2-7; TRBD1 or TRBD2 may be the D gene (5 bases each). Sequencing was carried out using naive CD4+ T cells sorted from blood. Subset denoted: CD45RA+ positively selected. CDR3 nucleotide sequence: TGCAGCGTTGAAGAGGGGGAATACGAGCAGTACTTC. This codes for CSVEEGEYEQYF.